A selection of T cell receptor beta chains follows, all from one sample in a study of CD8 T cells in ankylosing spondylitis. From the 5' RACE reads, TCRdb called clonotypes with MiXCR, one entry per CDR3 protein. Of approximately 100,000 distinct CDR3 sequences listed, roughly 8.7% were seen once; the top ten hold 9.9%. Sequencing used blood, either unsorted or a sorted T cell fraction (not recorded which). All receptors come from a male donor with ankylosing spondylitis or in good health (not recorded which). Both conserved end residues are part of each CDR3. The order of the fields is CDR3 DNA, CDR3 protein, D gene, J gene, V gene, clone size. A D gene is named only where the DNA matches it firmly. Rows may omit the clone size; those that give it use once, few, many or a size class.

TGTGCCAGCACCCAAGGTTGGGGGAGCTACACAGATACGCAGTATTTT CASTQGWGSYTDTQYF NA TRBJ2-3 TRBV12-3/TRBV12-4 many
TGTGCCAGCAGCACCCGGGCAGGGAAGGCGAAGAAGGTCTATGGCTACACCTTC CASSTRAGKAKKVYGYTF NA TRBJ1-2 TRBV7-8 many
TGCAGCGTACAACTAGGCCCGGGACTAGCGGGAGGAATTAATGAGCAGTTCTTC CSVQLGPGLAGGINEQFF TRBD2 TRBJ2-1 TRBV29-1 many
TGTGCCAGCAGCTTAGGGGCTCTGAACACTCAAGCTTTCTTT CASSLGALNTQAFF NA TRBJ1-1 TRBV7-9 NA
TGTACCAGCAGTCCCTGGGGGGACAGTGTTAGCAATCAGCCCCAGCATTTT CTSSPWGDSVSNQPQHF TRBD1 TRBJ1-5 TRBV27 NA
TGTGCCAGCAGCGCATGGACAGGGGGTTTCACTGAAGCTTTCTTT CASSAWTGGFTEAFF TRBD1 TRBJ1-1 TRBV5-5 many
TGTGCTAGCAGCCCTTGGGGGGGCTCGCACTCCTACAATGAGCAGTTCTTC CASSPWGGSHSYNEQFF NA TRBJ2-1 TRBV7-7 many
TGTGCCAGTAGTATTCAGCCCAATGAGCAGTTCTTC CASSIQPNEQFF NA TRBJ2-1 TRBV19 few
TGTGCCAGCAGTTCAGGACAGGGGGCGAGCTACACCTTC CASSSGQGASYTF TRBD1 TRBJ1-2 TRBV6-6 many
TGTGCCAGCTCACCAGCGCTGGAGGGGACCGGGGAGCTGTTTTTT CASSPALEGTGELFF NA TRBJ2-2 TRBV18 NA
TGTGCCAGCAGCCAAGTGGGCGGGCTCTCCTATGGCTACACCTTC CASSQVGGLSYGYTF NA TRBJ1-2 TRBV3-1 few
TGCAGTGCTAGAGTAGCCGTCCCGGGAGCGTCCCTCACGAACACCGGGGAGCTGTTTTTT CSARVAVPGASLTNTGELFF NA TRBJ2-2 TRBV20-1 many
TGTGCCAGCAGTTTTGGGGGTTGGGCTGAAGCTTTCTTT CASSFGGWAEAFF NA TRBJ1-1 TRBV12-3/TRBV12-4 many
TGTGCCAGCACGGGAACCGGGACAGCAAGTTGGCCAGAGCAGTACTTC CASTGTGTASWPEQYF TRBD1 TRBJ2-7 TRBV12-3/TRBV12-4 few
TGTGCCAGCAGTGAACAGGGGGTCAGAAACACCATATATTTT CASSEQGVRNTIYF TRBD1 TRBJ1-3 TRBV2 NA